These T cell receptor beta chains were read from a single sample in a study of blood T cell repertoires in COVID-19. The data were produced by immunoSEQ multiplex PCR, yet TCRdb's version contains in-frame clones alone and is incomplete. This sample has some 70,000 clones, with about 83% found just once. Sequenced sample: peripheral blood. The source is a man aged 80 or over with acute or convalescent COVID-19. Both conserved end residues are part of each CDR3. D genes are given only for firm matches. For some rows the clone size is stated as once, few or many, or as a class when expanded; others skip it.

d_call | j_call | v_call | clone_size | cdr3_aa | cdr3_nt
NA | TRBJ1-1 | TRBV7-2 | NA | CASSLTVNTEAFF | TGTGCCAGCAGCTTAACGGTGAACACTGAAGCTTTCTTT
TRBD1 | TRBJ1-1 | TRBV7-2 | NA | CASSSWTGVGTEAFF | TGTGCCAGCAGCTCCTGGACAGGGGTCGGCACTGAAGCTTTCTTT
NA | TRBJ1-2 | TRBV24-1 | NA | CATSAAGVRYGYTF | TGTGCCACCAGTGCAGCAGGGGTCCGCTATGGCTACACCTTC
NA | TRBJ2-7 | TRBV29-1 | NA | CSVEGQAQNEQYF | TGCAGCGTTGAAGGCCAGGCCCAGAACGAGCAGTACTTC
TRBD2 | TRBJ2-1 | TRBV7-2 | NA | CASSFRTSGARDNEQFF | TGTGCCAGCAGCTTTCGGACTAGCGGGGCCAGGGACAATGAGCAGTTCTTC
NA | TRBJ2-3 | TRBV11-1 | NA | CASSSNRRVADTQYF | TGTGCCAGCAGCTCCAATCGACGGGTCGCAGATACGCAGTATTTT
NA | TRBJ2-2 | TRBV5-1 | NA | CASSYDVRQVNTGELFF | TGCGCCAGCAGCTACGACGTTAGGCAGGTGAACACCGGGGAGCTGTTTTTT
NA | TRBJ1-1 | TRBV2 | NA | CASSEAGQKNTEAFF | TGTGCCAGCAGTGAAGCGGGACAAAAGAACACTGAAGCTTTCTTT
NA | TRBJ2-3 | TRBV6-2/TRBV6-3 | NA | CASSVGTSTDTQYF | TGTGCCAGCAGCGTCGGGACTAGCACAGATACGCAGTATTTT
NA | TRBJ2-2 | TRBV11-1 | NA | CASSRTAVNTGELFF | TGTGCCAGCAGCAGGACAGCCGTTAACACCGGGGAGCTGTTTTTT
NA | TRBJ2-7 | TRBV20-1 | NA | CSAPDSYEQYF | TGCAGTGCCCCAGACTCCTACGAGCAGTACTTC
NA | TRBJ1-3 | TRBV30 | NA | CAWKNSGNTIYF | TGTGCCTGGAAAAACAGCGGAAACACCATATATTTT
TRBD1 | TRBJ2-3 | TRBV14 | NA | CASSQERGRGTDTQYF | TGTGCCAGCAGCCAAGAAAGGGGGCGAGGCACAGATACGCAGTATTTT
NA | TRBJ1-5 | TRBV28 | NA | CASTGLGQNNQPQHF | TGTGCCAGCACTGGATTGGGGCAAAACAATCAGCCCCAGCATTTT
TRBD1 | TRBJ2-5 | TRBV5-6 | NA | CASSPRGFGETQYF | TGTGCCAGCAGCCCCAGGGGGTTCGGGGAGACCCAGTACTTC
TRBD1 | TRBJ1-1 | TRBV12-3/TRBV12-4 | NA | CASSLWRGPAFF | TGTGCCAGCAGTTTATGGAGGGGGCCGGCTTTCTTT
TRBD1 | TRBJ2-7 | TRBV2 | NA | CASSTGTGSYEQYF | TGTGCCAGCAGTACCGGGACAGGGTCCTACGAGCAGTACTTC
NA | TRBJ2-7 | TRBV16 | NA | CASSLPGDPYEQYF | TGTGCCAGCAGCCTTCCAGGGGACCCCTACGAGCAGTACTTC
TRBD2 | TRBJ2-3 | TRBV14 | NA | CASSLQRGSTDTQYF | TGTGCCAGCAGCCTTCAGCGGGGATCCACAGATACGCAGTATTTT
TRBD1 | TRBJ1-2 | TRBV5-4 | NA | CASSSGQGRPYGYTF | TGTGCCAGCAGCTCAGGACAGGGGAGGCCCTATGGCTACACCTTC
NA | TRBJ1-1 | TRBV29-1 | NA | CSVVPRQLNTEAFF | TGCAGCGTTGTACCCCGACAGCTTAACACTGAAGCTTTCTTT
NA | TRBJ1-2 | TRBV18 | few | CASSPSAGNYGYTF | TGTGCCAGCTCACCTTCGGCAGGGAACTATGGCTACACCTTC
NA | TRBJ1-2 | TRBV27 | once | CASSAPQGSYTF | TGTGCCAGCAGCGCCCCTCAGGGGAGCTACACCTTC
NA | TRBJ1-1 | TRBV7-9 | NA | CASSLTGVNTEAFF | TGTGCCAGCAGCTTAACAGGTGTGAACACTGAAGCTTTCTTT
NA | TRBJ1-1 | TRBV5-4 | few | CASSTYRVGTEAFF | TGTGCCAGCAGCACGTACAGGGTAGGCACTGAAGCTTTCTTT
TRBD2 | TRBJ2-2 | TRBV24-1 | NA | CATSSREAGELFF | TGTGCCACCAGTAGCCGGGAGGCCGGGGAGCTGTTTTTT
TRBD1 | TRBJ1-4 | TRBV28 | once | CASSLDRDEKLFF | TGTGCCAGCAGTTTGGACAGGGATGAAAAACTGTTTTTT
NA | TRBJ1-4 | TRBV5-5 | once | CASSWTVDEKLFF | TGTGCCAGCAGCTGGACAGTCGATGAAAAACTGTTTTTT
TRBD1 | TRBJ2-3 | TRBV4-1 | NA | CASSYGQGTDTQYF | TGCGCCAGCAGTTACGGACAGGGCACAGATACGCAGTATTTT
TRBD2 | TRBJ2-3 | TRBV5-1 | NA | CASSWTSDTDTQYF | TGCGCCAGCAGCTGGACTAGCGACACAGATACGCAGTATTTT
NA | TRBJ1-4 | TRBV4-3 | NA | CASSRREANEKLFF | TGCGCCAGCAGCCGCAGGGAGGCTAATGAAAAACTGTTTTTT
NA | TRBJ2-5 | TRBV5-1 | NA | CASSNPGETQYF | TGCGCCAGCAGCAACCCGGGGGAGACCCAGTACTTC
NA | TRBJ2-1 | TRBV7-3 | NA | CASSLGSLNEQFF | TGTGCCAGCAGCTTGGGCTCCCTCAATGAGCAGTTCTTC
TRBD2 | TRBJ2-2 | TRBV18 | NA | CASSPLSTSGAQNTGELFF | TGTGCCAGCTCACCATTGTCCACTAGCGGGGCCCAGAACACCGGGGAGCTGTTTTTT
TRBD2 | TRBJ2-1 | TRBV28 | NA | CASRNGLAVPNEQFF | TGTGCCAGCAGGAACGGACTAGCGGTGCCCAATGAGCAGTTCTTC
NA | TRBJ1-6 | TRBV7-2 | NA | CASTAQLFNSPLHF | TGTGCCAGCACCGCACAGCTTTTTAATTCACCCCTCCACTTT
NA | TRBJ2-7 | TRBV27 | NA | CASSLPPGLGAIREQYF | TGTGCCAGCAGTTTACCTCCGGGACTTGGGGCCATACGGGAGCAGTACTTC
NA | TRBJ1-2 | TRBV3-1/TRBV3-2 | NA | CASSQDWEGSYGYTF | TGTGCCAGCAGCCAAGATTGGGAGGGCTCGTATGGCTACACCTTC
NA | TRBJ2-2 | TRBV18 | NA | CASSPTSVYNTGELFF | TGTGCCAGCTCACCCACCTCGGTCTACAACACCGGGGAGCTGTTTTTT